A selection of T cell receptor beta chains follows, all from one sample in a study of blood T cell repertoires in COVID-19. TCRdb's table, derived via immunoSEQ multiplex PCR, lists solely in-frame clones and lacks some. The sample lists approximately 150,000 clones, about nine tenths occurring once. Material: peripheral blood. Receptors were obtained from a human donor in a cohort sampled during active COVID-19. The CDR3 runs from the conserved cysteine through the conserved F or W. A D gene is named only where the DNA matches it firmly. The size field is filled for only some rows; it gives once, few, many or a size class.

CDR3aa,CDR3nt,v_gene,abundance,j_gene,d_gene,len
CASSYGANSYGYTF,TGTGCCAGCAGTTATGGTGCCAACTCCTATGGCTACACCTTC,TRBV6-5,-,TRBJ1-2,-,14
CASSSNRDTQYF,TGCGCCAGCAGCTCCAACAGGGATACGCAGTATTTT,TRBV5-1,once,TRBJ2-3,-,12
CASSLVTGTGTEAFF,TGTGCCAGCAGCTTAGTGACGGGAACGGGCACTGAAGCTTTCTTT,TRBV7-8,-,TRBJ1-1,-,15
CASSKLSRGNTQYF,TGTGCCAGCAGCAAACTAAGCCGGGGGAATACGCAGTATTTT,TRBV21-1,-,TRBJ2-3,-,14
CASSPSLTCEQYF,TGTGCCAGCAGCCCCAGCCTGACTTGCGAGCAGTACTTC,TRBV7-3,-,TRBJ2-7,-,13
CASGSGTGVAGELFF,TGTGCCAGCGGCTCCGGGACAGGGGTCGCCGGGGAGCTGTTTTTT,TRBV2,-,TRBJ2-2,TRBD1,15
CASSEGDRGWNTEAFF,TGCGCCAGCAGTGAGGGTGACAGGGGGTGGAACACTGAAGCTTTCTTT,TRBV10-1,-,TRBJ1-1,TRBD1,16
CATSRESPGRNIQYF,TGTGCCACCAGCAGAGAGAGCCCGGGGAGAAACATTCAGTACTTC,TRBV15,-,TRBJ2-4,-,15
CASSATGGINEQYF,TGTGCCAGCAGCGCGACAGGGGGGATAAACGAGCAGTACTTC,TRBV3-1/TRBV3-2,-,TRBJ2-7,TRBD1,14
CASSQTSGGPYNEQFF,TGTGCCAGCAGCCAAACTAGCGGGGGGCCCTACAATGAGCAGTTCTTC,TRBV7-2,once,TRBJ2-1,TRBD2,16
CASNYRGGDNQPQHF,TGTGCCAGCAACTACCGGGGGGGGGACAATCAGCCCCAGCATTTT,TRBV27,-,TRBJ1-5,-,15
CASSEPPAGELFF,TGTGCCAGCAGTGAACCCCCAGCCGGGGAGCTGTTTTTT,TRBV6-1,-,TRBJ2-2,-,13
CASSTIRGRRGDAFF,TGTGCCAGCAGCACAATCAGGGGGCGAAGGGGCGATGCTTTCTTT,TRBV6-5,-,TRBJ1-1,TRBD1,15
CASSLVVRQETQYF,TGCGCCAGCAGCTTGGTCGTCAGACAAGAGACCCAGTACTTC,TRBV5-1,-,TRBJ2-5,-,14
CASSRNPSDSYNEQFF,TGCGCCAGCAGCCGGAACCCTAGCGATTCCTACAATGAGCAGTTCTTC,TRBV5-1,-,TRBJ2-1,-,16
CASSPSSGGVETQYF,TGTGCCAGCTCACCTTCCAGCGGGGGAGTGGAGACCCAGTACTTC,TRBV18,-,TRBJ2-5,TRBD2,15
CASSLIPRGGSPLHF,TGTGCCAGCAGCTTAATCCCTAGGGGGGGCTCACCCCTCCACTTT,TRBV7-2,-,TRBJ1-6,-,15
CASSLGGGHYEQYF,TGTGCCAGCAGCTTGGGCGGGGGTCACTACGAGCAGTACTTC,TRBV13,-,TRBJ2-7,TRBD2,14
CASSLKGTANYGYTF,TGTGCCAGCAGCTTAAAGGGGACTGCTAACTATGGCTACACCTTC,TRBV7-9,-,TRBJ1-2,-,15
CASLPGQGISYEQYF,TGTGCCAGCCTACCGGGACAGGGCATATCCTACGAGCAGTACTTC,TRBV2,-,TRBJ2-7,TRBD1,15
CASSETQGGFYEQYF,TGTGCCAGCAGCGAGACACAGGGGGGATTCTACGAGCAGTACTTC,TRBV3-1/TRBV3-2,-,TRBJ2-7,TRBD1,15
CASRGRGPGYNQPQHF,TGTGCCAGTAGGGGGCGGGGGCCAGGATACAATCAGCCCCAGCATTTT,TRBV19,-,TRBJ1-5,-,16
CASSLVASGGETQYF,TGCGCCAGCAGCTTGGTGGCTAGCGGTGGGGAGACCCAGTACTTC,TRBV5-1,-,TRBJ2-5,TRBD2,15
CAWGTDSNQPQHF,TGTGCCTGGGGGACAGACAGCAATCAGCCCCAGCATTTT,TRBV30,once,TRBJ1-5,TRBD1,13
CASRRAGGPQYF,TGTGCCAGCAGACGTGCGGGGGGGCCGCAGTATTTT,TRBV7-2,-,TRBJ2-3,TRBD2,12
CASSQDGTGGGVGLFF,TGTGCCAGCAGCCAAGATGGGACAGGGGGCGGGGTCGGACTGTTTTTT,TRBV4-2,-,TRBJ1-4,TRBD1,16
CASSLAGKGYGYTF,TGTGCCAGCAGCTTGGCAGGGAAGGGCTATGGCTACACCTTC,TRBV5-4,-,TRBJ1-2,-,14
CASSLRGIDGYTF,TGTGCCAGCAGTTTACGGGGTATCGATGGCTACACCTTC,TRBV27,few,TRBJ1-2,-,13
CASSLNHKYEQYF,TGTGCCAGCAGTTTAAACCACAAATACGAGCAGTATTTT,TRBV12-3/TRBV12-4,-,TRBJ2-3,-,13
CASSPLGNTEAFF,TGTGCCAGTAGTCCCCTAGGGAACACTGAAGCTTTCTTT,TRBV19,-,TRBJ1-1,-,13
CASRFAGFAEQFF,TGTGCCAGTAGGTTCGCGGGGTTTGCTGAGCAGTTCTTC,TRBV19,-,TRBJ2-1,-,13
CASSLRTGGFNMNTEAFF,TGCGCCAGCAGCCTAAGGACAGGGGGCTTCAACATGAACACTGAAGCTTTCTTT,TRBV5-1,few,TRBJ1-1,TRBD1,18
CASSPRVGSSYEQYF,TGTGCCAGCAGTCCGAGGGTGGGGAGCTCCTACGAGCAGTACTTC,TRBV7-9,-,TRBJ2-7,-,15
CASSSRPNSHSGANVLTF,TGTGCCAGCAGCTCGCGTCCTAACAGCCACTCTGGGGCCAACGTCCTGACTTTC,TRBV7-6,-,TRBJ2-6,-,18
CASSPLAGVTDTQYF,TGTGCCAGCTCACCACTAGCAGGGGTCACAGATACGCAGTATTTT,TRBV18,-,TRBJ2-3,-,15
CASSLLEGNTEAFF,TGTGCCAGCAGCCTCCTAGAGGGAAACACTGAAGCTTTCTTT,TRBV11-1,-,TRBJ1-1,-,14
CASRHLDRESYGYTF,TGTGCCAGCAGACACTTGGACAGGGAGAGCTATGGCTACACCTTC,TRBV2,-,TRBJ1-2,TRBD1,15
CASSLDRVIGGYTF,TGCGCCAGCAGCTTGGACAGGGTCATAGGTGGCTACACCTTC,TRBV5-1,once,TRBJ1-2,-,14
CASSQDTGRRQYF,TGTGCCAGCAGCCAAGACACAGGACGAAGGCAGTACTTC,TRBV3-1/TRBV3-2,-,TRBJ2-7,-,13
CASSQGSGGSTDTQYF,TGTGCCAGCAGCCAGGGTAGCGGGGGAAGCACAGATACGCAGTATTTT,TRBV4-2,-,TRBJ2-3,TRBD2,16
CASSSLGQGQETQYF,TGTGCCAGCAGTTCCCTAGGACAGGGGCAAGAGACCCAGTACTTC,TRBV6-6,-,TRBJ2-5,TRBD1,15
CSPPGGAGELFF,TGCAGCCCCCCGGGGGGGGCCGGGGAGCTGTTTTTT,TRBV29-1,-,TRBJ2-2,TRBD2,12
CSADLTGSSYEQYF,TGCAGCGCCGACCTGACAGGGAGCTCCTACGAGCAGTACTTC,TRBV29-1,once,TRBJ2-7,TRBD1,14
CATSSEADNEQFF,TGTGCCACCAGCAGTGAAGCTGACAATGAGCAGTTCTTC,TRBV15,-,TRBJ2-1,-,13
CASSYSGSRTQYF,TGTGCCAGCAGCTACTCGGGGTCGAGAACGCAGTATTTT,TRBV7-6,-,TRBJ2-3,-,13
CASRLTGSDTQYF,TGTGCCAGCAGACTTACAGGGTCAGATACGCAGTATTTT,TRBV6-5,-,TRBJ2-3,-,13
CASSVATGATNTEAFF,TGTGCCAGCAGCGTAGCTACTGGGGCTACGAACACTGAAGCTTTCTTT,TRBV9,-,TRBJ1-1,-,16
CASSDTGYNSPLHF,TGCGCCAGCAGTGACACAGGTTATAATTCACCCCTCCACTTT,TRBV10-2,-,TRBJ1-6,-,14
CASSLVAAGVADTQYF,TGTGCCAGCAGCTTAGTGGCAGCGGGGGTAGCAGATACGCAGTATTTT,TRBV7-2,-,TRBJ2-3,TRBD2,16
CASSEERGGVDEQYF,TGTGCCAGCAGTGAAGAGCGGGGGGGAGTCGACGAGCAGTACTTC,TRBV6-1,-,TRBJ2-7,TRBD2,15
CASSQFSRGYTF,TGTGCCAGCAGCCAATTCTCGCGCGGCTACACCTTC,TRBV3-1/TRBV3-2,-,TRBJ1-2,-,12
CASRVPGPDTQYF,TGTGCCAGCAGGGTCCCAGGCCCAGATACGCAGTATTTT,TRBV11-2,-,TRBJ2-3,-,13